The sequence of this T cell receptor beta chain was determined in a study of T cell changes during pregnancy in multiple sclerosis. TCRdb's table, derived via immunoSEQ multiplex PCR, lists solely in-frame clones and lacks some. Of about 59,000 clones in the sample, 80% to 95% are singletons; the top ten hold 5% to 7.5%. This clonotype originated in a female donor in good health, enrolled as a control in a pregnancy study. The sequences come from peripheral blood, collected in the third trimester of pregnancy.

The CDR3 protein is CAISESLAGGTDTQYF. CDR3 coding DNA: TGTGCCATCAGTGAGTCTTTGGCGGGGGGCACAGATACGCAGTATTTT. The chain is built from TRBV10-3 and TRBJ2-3; TRBD2 matches 7 bases. With V trimmed by 0 bases and J by 1 base, 4 bases remained unmatched. The CDR3 is 16 residues long. Germline-derived CDR1 and CDR2 are ENHRY and SYGVKD.